Below, one TCR beta chain is given with its context. The sample originates from a study of cytomegalovirus exposure and HLA in healthy donors. Whole-study context: Among a few hundred genotyped donors, around 80% fell in the Caucasian-associated ancestry cluster.

Both 60 Vbeta primers and 13 Jbeta primers went into the PCR. Some clones are missing from TCRdb's copy, which holds only in-frame ones; the method was immunoSEQ multiplex PCR. The top ten clones hold roughly 3.5% of a sample with under 90,000 clones, 78% of them seen once. This CDR3 is built from 16 residues. Germline CDR1 is SGHTA and CDR2 is FQGNSA. V dropped 0 bases and J dropped 7; count of bases not matched to a gene: 9. Input material: PBMCs. V gene TRBV7-2 combines with J gene TRBJ1-5; 7 bases line up with TRBD1. This TCR was recovered from a man aged 40-49 years in good health and CMV-seronegative. The CDR3 protein is CASSLAGRGVVQPQHF. The DNA for the CDR3 is TGTGCCAGCAGCTTAGCTGGCAGGGGGGTAGTGCAGCCCCAGCATTTT.